What follows are 30 T cell receptor beta chains derived from one specimen sequenced in a study of blood T cell repertoires in COVID-19. Sequenced by immunoSEQ multiplex PCR; TCRdb stores in-frame clones only, minus some. In the table there are roughly 120,000 clones, 90% of which are singletons. Sequenced input: peripheral blood. The origin of the receptors is a human donor in a cohort sampled during active COVID-19.

The chain is built from TRBV6-6 and TRBJ2-7; D is uncertain. CDR3 length: 12 residues. V was cut by 6 bases and J by 0 bases, with 6 bases left in between. The germline CDR1 and CDR2 sequences are MNHNY and SVGAGI (reference sequence). Here the CDR3 DNA reads TGTGCCAGCAGCTCCCTCTCCTACGAGCAGTACTTC. Its translation: CASSSLSYEQYF.

The rearrangement links TRBV5-1 to TRBJ2-2; D gene ambiguous. The ends were cut back, 4 bases at V and 3 bases at J, with 13 bases in the middle. Germline CDR1 SGHRS, CDR2 YFSETQ. The CDR3 length is 15 residues. In DNA, the CDR3 is TGCGCCAGCAGCCTTGAGCCCCGGGACACCGGGGAGCTGTTTTTT. Translation gives CASSLEPRDTGELFF.

V gene TRBV7-3 combines with J gene TRBJ2-6, with 8 bases aligning to TRBD1. The J segment lost 4 bases and the V segment lost 3 bases, leaving 2 bases of the junction unmatched. The CDR3 spans 15 residues. Germline CDR1 SGHTA, CDR2 FQGTGA. The CDR3 is CASSFRTGGANVLTF. The CDR3 DNA follows: TGTGCCAGCAGCTTCAGGACAGGGGGGGCCAACGTCCTGACTTTC.

This chain connects TRBV5-4 to TRBJ2-2; perhaps TRBD2 as D (5 bases). The CDR3 consists of 15 residues. Deletions cut 7 bases from V and 2 bases from J, with 15 bases between. Germline V gene lookup returns CDR1 SGHNT and CDR2 YYREEE (reference sequence). CDR3 amino acids: CASRPRTPNTGELFF. In DNA form, the CDR3 reads TGTGCCAGCCGGCCACGGACTCCTAACACCGGGGAGCTGTTTTTT.

The chain recombines TRBV28 with TRBJ1-5; no clear D gene. The CDR3 contains 15 residues. Between the trimmed V and J ends, which lost 3 bases and 6 bases, there was a span of 15 bases. CDR1 MDHEN and CDR2 SYDVKM come from the germline V gene. This CDR3 reads CASSFLMGGGQPQHF. The CDR3 DNA is TGTGCCAGCAGTTTCCTCATGGGTGGCGGTCAGCCCCAGCATTTT.

V and J are TRBV2 and TRBJ1-1; possible D gene TRBD1, 6 bases. This CDR3 has 15 residues. The germline V gene encodes CDR1 SNHLY and CDR2 FYNNEI. The V end was cut by 3 bases, the J end by 1 base, with 12 bases between. CDR3 amino acids: CASSEIYRANTEAFF. The CDR3 DNA sequence: TGTGCCAGCAGTGAGATCTACAGGGCGAACACTGAAGCTTTCTTT.

CDR3 nucleotides: TGTGCCAGTAGGTTCGAGCGGGCGTACACCGGGGAGCTGTTTTTT. It encodes CASRFERAYTGELFF. The chain recombines TRBV19 with TRBJ2-2, with D perhaps TRBD2 (6 bases). Per germline, CDR1 LNHDA and CDR2 SQIVND (reference sequence). The CDR3 covers 15 residues. With 6 bases removed from V and 3 bases from J, the gap between germline ends came to 14 bases.

Only one count was recorded for this clone. The chain couples TRBV19 to TRBJ1-3; D is possibly TRBD1 (6 bases). CDR3 length equals 15 residues. Trimming shortened V by 3 bases and J by 3 bases, and 12 bases separated the two germline ends. Germline assignment: CDR1 LNHDA and CDR2 SQIVND (reference sequence). CDR3 region: CASSIRDNLGNTIYF. Here the CDR3 DNA reads TGTGCCAGTAGTATCCGGGACAACCTTGGAAACACCATATATTTT.

The chain couples TRBV14 to TRBJ2-7; TRBD2 agrees at 10 bases. CDR1 and CDR2 from the germline V gene are SGHDN and FVKESK. With V trimmed by 6 bases and J by 3 bases, 8 bases remained unmatched. The CDR3 is 15 amino acids. The CDR3 here is CASRQSGLASYEQYF. The CDR3 coding sequence is TGTGCCAGCAGGCAATCGGGACTAGCGAGCTACGAGCAGTACTTC.

V and J are TRBV6-6 and TRBJ2-2; D ambiguous. Trimming removed 5 bases at V and 9 bases at J, with 13 bases between. Germline V CDR1 and CDR2: MNHNY, SVGAGI (reference sequence). The CDR3 length is 13 residues. DNA of the CDR3: TGTGCCAGCAGTACTCAAACCCACCGGGAGCTGTTTTTT. It is translated as CASSTQTHRELFF.

The chain recombines TRBV6-5 with TRBJ2-7; D gene ambiguous. V lost 9 bases, J lost 5 bases, and 14 bases lay in between. The CDR3 extends over 12 amino acids. CDR1 is MNHEY and CDR2 is SVGAGI in the germline V gene. The CDR3 coding sequence is TGTGCCAGTTCAGGTGACGTCCACGAGCAGTACTTC. Its protein product is CASSGDVHEQYF.

This rearrangement joins TRBV4-1 to TRBJ2-1; 7 bases fit TRBD2. Germline V gene lookup returns CDR1 MGHRA and CDR2 YSYEKL. Trimming removed 0 bases from V and 2 bases from J; junction bases left unmatched: 7. The CDR3 totals 17 residues. Written as DNA, the CDR3 is TGCGCCAGCAGCCAAGAAGGGTCCCTAGCGGCCTACAATGAGCAGTTCTTC. Translating gives CASSQEGSLAAYNEQFF.

The V gene is TRBV6-5, the J gene TRBJ2-2, with D perhaps matching TRBD1 (5 bases). CDR1 and CDR2 (germline): MNHEY, SVGAGI. V lost 4 bases and J 3 bases, leaving 9 bases between the germline ends. This CDR3 spans 14 amino acids. CDR3 nucleotide sequence: TGTGCCAGCAGTTTGGGGCAGCACACCGGGGAGCTGTTTTTT. The encoded protein is CASSLGQHTGELFF.

V is TRBV10-3 and J is TRBJ2-1; 9 bases match TRBD2. J gave up 0 bases and V 3 bases, and 6 bases lay outside the gene matches. Germline V gives CDR1 ENHRY, CDR2 SYGVKD. CDR3 size: 17 residues. The CDR3 here is CAISDAREGSSYNEQFF. The CDR3, as DNA: TGTGCCATCAGTGATGCGCGGGAGGGAAGCTCCTACAATGAGCAGTTCTTC.

V usage is TRBV19 and J usage is TRBJ2-1, with TRBD1 as a possible D gene (7 bases). Germline-derived CDR1 and CDR2 are LNHDA and SQIVND (reference sequence). Trimming pared 5 bases from V and 10 bases from J, leaving 15 bases between. The CDR3 loop spans 13 amino acids. The CDR3 nucleotides are TGTGCCAGTAGTGGCAGGGGGGCCCGAGAGCAGTTCTTC. It yields the protein CASSGRGAREQFF.

V gene TRBV4-2 combines with J gene TRBJ2-2, with D possibly being TRBD1 (5 bases). V lost 1 base and J lost 0, with 9 bases in between. Per germline, CDR1 LGHNA and CDR2 YNFKEQ. The CDR3 length is 16 residues. CDR3 coding DNA: TGTGCCAGCAGCCAAGTTGTAGGGGCGAACACCGGGGAGCTGTTTTTT. It is translated as CASSQVVGANTGELFF.

The chain couples TRBV3-1 (or the pseudogene TRBV3-2) to TRBJ2-6; 7 bases align to TRBD1. The CDR3 runs 15 residues. Germline assignment: CDR1 LGHDT and CDR2 YNNKEL (reference sequence). V lost 2 bases and J lost 5; bases outside the gene matches: 3. CDR3: CASSQTGVWANVLTF. CDR3 bases: TGTGCCAGCAGCCAAACAGGGGTTTGGGCCAACGTCCTGACTTTC.

The CDR3 protein is CASSFPGAGPDTQYF. The CDR3 region has the DNA TGTGCCAGCAGCTTCCCAGGGGCGGGCCCAGATACGCAGTATTTT. The chain recombines TRBV7-2 with TRBJ2-3; TRBD1 might be the D (6 bases). CDR1 and CDR2 from the germline V gene are SGHTA and FQGNSA. The ends were cut back, 3 bases at V and 4 bases at J, with 14 bases in the middle. The CDR3 totals 15 residues.

The rearrangement uses TRBV28 and TRBJ1-2, with 7 positions matching TRBD1. The J segment lost 0 bases and the V segment lost 6 bases, leaving 4 bases of the junction unmatched. CDR3 length equals 14 residues. Germline V gene sequence: CDR1 MDHEN, CDR2 SYDVKM. CDR3 residues: CASSPGTANYGYTF. In nucleotides, the CDR3 is TGTGCCAGCAGCCCCGGGACAGCTAACTATGGCTACACCTTC.

The chain carries TRBV5-6 and TRBJ1-2; no reliable D call. This CDR3 region has 15 residues. In germline, CDR1 is SGHDT, CDR2 YYEEEE. The germline V and J ends were trimmed by 4 bases and 2 bases, with 15 bases remaining between them. CDR3 residues: CASSRSLAGNYGYTF. The CDR3 coding sequence is TGTGCCAGCAGCCGCTCCCTGGCGGGGAACTATGGCTACACCTTC.

This clone has more than one count but fewer than ten. The chain combines TRBV6-5 with TRBJ2-7; 9 nucleotides line up with TRBD1. This CDR3 spans 13 amino acids. V was pared by 7 bases and J by 6 bases, with 7 bases of the junction left unmatched. CDR1 is MNHEY, CDR2 SVGAGI, per germline. DNA of the CDR3: TGTGCCAGCACTGGGACAGGGCTACTCGAGCAGTACTTC. It is translated as CASTGTGLLEQYF.

V usage is TRBV7-2 and J usage is TRBJ2-2; TRBD1 aligns across 7 bases. The ends lost 4 bases at V and 6 bases at J; junction bases unmatched: 11. CDR3 length equals 16 residues. In germline, CDR1 is SGHTA, CDR2 FQGNSA. The CDR3 here is CASSSDRVTSAGELFF. For the CDR3, the DNA is TGTGCCAGCAGCTCTGACAGGGTGACCTCGGCCGGGGAGCTGTTTTTT.

This chain joins TRBV7-3 and TRBJ2-2; 9 nucleotides align to TRBD1. The CDR3 is 15 amino acids. Per germline, CDR1 SGHTA and CDR2 FQGTGA. J gave up 5 bases and V 5 bases, and 6 bases lay outside the gene matches. CDR3 nucleotide sequence: TGTGCCAGCAGCCCCCGACAGGGGGGTACCGGGGAGCTGTTTTTT. Protein product: CASSPRQGGTGELFF. The variable domain in full, completed from reference TRBV7-3 and TRBJ2-2, reads GAGVSQTPSNKVTEKGKYVELRCDPISGHTALYWYRQSLGQGPEFLIYFQGTGAADDSGLPNDRFFAVRPEGSVSTLKIQRTERGDSAVYLCASSPRQGGTGELFFGEGSRLTVL.

The chain recombines TRBV19 with TRBJ1-2; 8 nucleotides agree with TRBD1. The germline CDR1 and CDR2 sequences are LNHDA and SQIVND (reference sequence). Unmatched junction bases numbered 17, after V lost 4 bases and J lost 7 bases. The CDR3 consists of 17 residues. Written as DNA, the CDR3 is TGTGCCAGTAGTAGCCCGAAGGGACAGGTATCTCAAGGTGGCTACACCTTC. The encoded protein is CASSSPKGQVSQGGYTF.

This chain connects TRBV6-2 or TRBV6-3 to TRBJ2-5; the D is unclear. The germline CDR1 and CDR2 sequences are MNHEY and SVGEGT. This CDR3 comprises 17 residues. V dropped 2 bases and J dropped 1 base, with 17 bases sitting between them. The CDR3 here is CASSYLGSTPPQETQYF. The CDR3 DNA follows: TGTGCCAGCAGTTACCTTGGCTCAACCCCACCCCAAGAGACCCAGTACTTC.

The chain couples TRBV7-2 to TRBJ2-7; 13 bases line up with TRBD2. The CDR3 extends over 15 amino acids. Per germline, CDR1 SGHTA and CDR2 FQGNSA. V was clipped by 5 bases and J by 1 base; unmatched bases: 2. CDR3: CASSVLAGGSYEQYF. The CDR3 DNA follows: TGTGCCAGCAGCGTACTAGCGGGAGGGTCCTACGAGCAGTACTTC. Supplemented by reference TRBV7-2 and TRBJ2-7, the full variable domain reads GAGVSQSPSNKVTEKGKDVELRCDPISGHTALYWYRQSLGQGLEFLIYFQGNSAPDKSGLPSDRFSAERTGGSVSTLTIQRTQQEDSAVYLCASSVLAGGSYEQYFGPGTRLTVT.

This chain connects TRBV28 to TRBJ2-3; D might be TRBD1 (6 bases). Germline V CDR1 and CDR2: MDHEN, SYDVKM. V was trimmed by 5 bases and J by 3 bases, leaving 12 bases between them. The CDR3 runs to 14 residues. CDR3 region: CASSGWGQTDTQYF. The CDR3, as DNA: TGTGCCAGCAGTGGTTGGGGGCAAACAGATACGCAGTATTTT.

This chain uses TRBV5-1 with TRBJ1-2; TRBD1 is a possible D gene (6 bases). V lost 0 bases and J lost 4, with 19 bases in between. Germline CDR1 reads SGHRS; CDR2 reads YFSETQ. CDR3 length: 17 residues. The CDR3 is CASSLAGGRPGTYGYTF. The CDR3 nucleotides are TGCGCCAGCAGCTTGGCGGGGGGGCGCCCCGGGACCTATGGCTACACCTTC.

This sequence joins TRBV9 and TRBJ2-5; D unclear. V was shortened by 0 bases and J by 1 base, with 7 bases between the two germline ends. Germline loops: CDR1 SGDLS, CDR2 YYNGEE. The length of the CDR3 is 14 residues. The CDR3 DNA reads as TGTGCCAGCAGCGTAGGTACAGCCCAAGAGACCCAGTACTTC. Its protein is CASSVGTAQETQYF.

This chain connects TRBV14 to TRBJ2-7, with TRBD2 identical over 7 bases. CDR3 size: 15 residues. V gave up 3 bases and J gave up 3 bases; unmatched junction bases: 8. The germline V gene has CDR1 SGHDN and CDR2 FVKESK. The DNA of the CDR3 is TGTGCCAGCAGCCATGCAGGGACTAACCTCTACGAGCAGTACTTC. Its protein product is CASSHAGTNLYEQYF.